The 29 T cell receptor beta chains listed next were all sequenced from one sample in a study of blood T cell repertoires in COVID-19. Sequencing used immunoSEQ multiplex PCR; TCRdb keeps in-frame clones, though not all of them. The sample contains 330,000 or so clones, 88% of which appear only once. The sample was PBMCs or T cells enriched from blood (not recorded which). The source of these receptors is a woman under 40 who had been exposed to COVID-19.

CDR3 sequence: CASSIRGNIQYF. The CDR3 DNA is TGTGCCAGTAGTATAAGGGGGAACATTCAGTACTTC. The chain employs TRBV19 and TRBJ2-4, with D possibly being TRBD1 (6 bases). Per germline, CDR1 LNHDA and CDR2 SQIVND (reference sequence). This CDR3 spans 12 amino acids. Trimming took 2 bases from V and 7 from J, leaving 6 bases between them.

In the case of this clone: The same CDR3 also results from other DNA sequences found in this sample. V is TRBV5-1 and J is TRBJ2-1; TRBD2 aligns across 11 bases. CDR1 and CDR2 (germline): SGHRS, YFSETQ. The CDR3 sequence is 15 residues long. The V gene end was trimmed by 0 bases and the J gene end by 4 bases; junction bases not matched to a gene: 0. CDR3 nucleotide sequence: TGCGCCAGCAGCTTGGGACTAGCGGGGTACAATGAGCAGTTCTTC. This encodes CASSLGLAGYNEQFF.

The CDR3 sequence is CASSRARGKYF. The CDR3 DNA sequence: TGTGCCAGCAGCCGCGCCAGGGGGAAATACTTC. The gene calls are TRBV28 and TRBJ2-7, with 7 bases that match TRBD1. With V trimmed by 6 bases and J by 13 bases, 9 bases remained unmatched. CDR3 length equals 11 residues. CDR1 is MDHEN and CDR2 is SYDVKM in the germline V gene.

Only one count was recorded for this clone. The CDR3 reads CASSPRGTTDTQYF. The CDR3, as DNA: TGTGCCAGCAGCCCTAGGGGGACCACAGATACGCAGTATTTT. This chain links TRBV7-2 with TRBJ2-3; a weak D match, TRBD1 (6 bases). Germline V CDR1 and CDR2: SGHTA, FQGNSA. Trimming removed 5 bases from V and 2 bases from J, with 11 bases in between. This CDR3 is built from 14 residues.

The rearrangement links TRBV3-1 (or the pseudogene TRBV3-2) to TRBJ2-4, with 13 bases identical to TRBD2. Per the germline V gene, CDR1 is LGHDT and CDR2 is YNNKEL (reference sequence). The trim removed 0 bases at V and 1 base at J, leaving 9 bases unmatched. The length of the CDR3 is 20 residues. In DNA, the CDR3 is TGTGCCAGCAGCCAAGATGGACTAGCGGGAGCAGGGAGGGCCAAAAACATTCAGTACTTC. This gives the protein CASSQDGLAGAGRAKNIQYF.

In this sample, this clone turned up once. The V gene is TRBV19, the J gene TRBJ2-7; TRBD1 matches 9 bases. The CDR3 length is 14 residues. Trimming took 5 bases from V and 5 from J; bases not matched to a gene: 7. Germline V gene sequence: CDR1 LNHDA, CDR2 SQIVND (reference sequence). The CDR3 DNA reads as TGTGCCAGTAGTTCGGACAGGGGAAAGAACGAGCAGTACTTC. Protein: CASSSDRGKNEQYF.

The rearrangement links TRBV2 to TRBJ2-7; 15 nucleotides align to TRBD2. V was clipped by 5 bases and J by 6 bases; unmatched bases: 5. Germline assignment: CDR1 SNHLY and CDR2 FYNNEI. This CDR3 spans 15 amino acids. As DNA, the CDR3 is TGTGCCAGCAGTTACCCGGGACTAGCGGGAGGCGAGCAGTACTTC. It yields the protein CASSYPGLAGGEQYF. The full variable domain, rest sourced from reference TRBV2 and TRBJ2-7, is EPEVTQTPSHQVTQMGQEVILRCVPISNHLYFYWYRQILGQKVEFLVSFYNNEISEKSEIFDDQFSVERPDGSNFTLKIRSTKLEDSAMYFCASSYPGLAGGEQYFGPGTRLTVT.

CDR3 residues: CASNFNRASGNTIYF. The CDR3 DNA follows: TGTGCCAGCAATTTCAACAGGGCCTCTGGAAACACCATATATTTT. The V and J genes are TRBV28 and TRBJ1-3, with D perhaps TRBD1 (6 bases). V dropped 7 bases and J dropped 0 bases, with 13 bases sitting between them. This CDR3 comprises 15 residues. Germline loops: CDR1 MDHEN, CDR2 SYDVKM.

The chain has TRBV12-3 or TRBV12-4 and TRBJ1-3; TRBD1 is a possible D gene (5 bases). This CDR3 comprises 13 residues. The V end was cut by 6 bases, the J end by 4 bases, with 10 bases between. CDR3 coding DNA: TGTGCCAGCAGGGGGGGATCAGGAAACACCATATATTTT. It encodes CASRGGSGNTIYF.

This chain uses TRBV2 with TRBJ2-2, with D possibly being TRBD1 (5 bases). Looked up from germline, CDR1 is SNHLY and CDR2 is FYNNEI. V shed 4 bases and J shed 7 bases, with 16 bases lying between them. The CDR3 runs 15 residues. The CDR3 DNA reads TGTGCCAGCAGTGTAATAATGGGGCGAGGCGGGGAGCTGTTTTTT. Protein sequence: CASSVIMGRGGELFF.

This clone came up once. The CDR3: CATSPGSGADTQYF. CDR3 bases: TGTGCCACCTCCCCGGGAAGCGGGGCAGATACGCAGTATTTT. This chain connects TRBV10-3 to TRBJ2-3; 7 nucleotides align to TRBD2. CDR3 length: 14 residues. Losses at the gene ends were 10 bases for V and 4 bases for J; bases not matched to a gene: 11. Germline loops: CDR1 ENHRY, CDR2 SYGVKD.

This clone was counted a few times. DNA of the CDR3: TGTGCCAGCAGCGAGAGCGGGGGCGAGCAGTACTTC. Translated: CASSESGGEQYF. The J gene is TRBJ2-7, the V gene TRBV9, with 8 bases identical to TRBD2. Trimming took 3 bases from V and 6 from J; bases not matched to a gene: 2. The germline V gene has CDR1 SGDLS and CDR2 YYNGEE. This CDR3 contains 12 residues. Full variable domain (remainder filled in from reference TRBV9 and TRBJ2-7): DSGVTQTPKHLITATGQRVTLRCSPRSGDLSVYWYQQSLDQGLQFLIQYYNGEERAKGNILERFSAQQFPDLHSELNLSSLELGDSALYFCASSESGGEQYFGPGTRLTVT.

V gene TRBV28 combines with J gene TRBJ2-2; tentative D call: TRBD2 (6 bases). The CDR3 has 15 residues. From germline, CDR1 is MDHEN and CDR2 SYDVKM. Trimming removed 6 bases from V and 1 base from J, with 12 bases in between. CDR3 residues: CASSLGTLNTGELFF. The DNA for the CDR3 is TGTGCCAGCAGCCTCGGGACTCTGAACACCGGGGAGCTGTTTTTT.

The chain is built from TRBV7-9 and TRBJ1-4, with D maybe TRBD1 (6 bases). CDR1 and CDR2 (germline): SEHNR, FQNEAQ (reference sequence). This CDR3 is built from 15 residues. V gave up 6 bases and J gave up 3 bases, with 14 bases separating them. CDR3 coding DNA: TGTGCCAGCAGTCGGGGGGCGGCCCCTAATGAAAAACTGTTTTTT. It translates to CASSRGAAPNEKLFF.

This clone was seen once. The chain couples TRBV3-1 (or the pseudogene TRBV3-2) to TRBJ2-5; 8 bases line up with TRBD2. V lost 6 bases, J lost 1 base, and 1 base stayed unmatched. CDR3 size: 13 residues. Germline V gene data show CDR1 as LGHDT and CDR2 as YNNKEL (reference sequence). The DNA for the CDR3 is TGTGCCAGCAGGGGACTAGGCCAAGAGACCCAGTACTTC. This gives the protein CASRGLGQETQYF.

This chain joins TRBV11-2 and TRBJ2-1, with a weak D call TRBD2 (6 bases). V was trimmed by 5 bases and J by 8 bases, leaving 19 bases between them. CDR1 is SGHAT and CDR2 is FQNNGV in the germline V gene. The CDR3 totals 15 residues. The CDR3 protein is CASSLRLARSDEQFF. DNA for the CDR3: TGTGCCAGCAGCCTCCGGCTAGCGAGGAGCGATGAGCAGTTCTTC.

The CDR3 DNA is TGTGCCAGCAGCCGAGGGGGCGCTTTCAGGGAGACCCAGTACTTC. Its protein product is CASSRGGAFRETQYF. V is TRBV27 and J is TRBJ2-5, with 7 bases matching TRBD1. J lost 5 bases, V lost 6 bases, and 12 bases had no gene match. Germline CDR1 MNHEY, CDR2 SMNVEV (reference sequence). The CDR3 contains 15 residues.

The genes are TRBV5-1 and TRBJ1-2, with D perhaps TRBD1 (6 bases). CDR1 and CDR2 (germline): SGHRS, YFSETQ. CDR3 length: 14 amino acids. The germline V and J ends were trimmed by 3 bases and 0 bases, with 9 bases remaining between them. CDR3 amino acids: CASSYGQSNYGYTF. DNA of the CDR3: TGCGCCAGCAGCTACGGACAGTCTAACTATGGCTACACCTTC.

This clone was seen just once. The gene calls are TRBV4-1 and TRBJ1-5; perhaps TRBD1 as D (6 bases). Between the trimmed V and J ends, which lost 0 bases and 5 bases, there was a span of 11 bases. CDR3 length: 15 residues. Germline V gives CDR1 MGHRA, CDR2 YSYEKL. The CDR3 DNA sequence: TGCGCCAGCAGCCAAGACAGGGGCGAGGATCAGCCCCAGCATTTT. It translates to CASSQDRGEDQPQHF.

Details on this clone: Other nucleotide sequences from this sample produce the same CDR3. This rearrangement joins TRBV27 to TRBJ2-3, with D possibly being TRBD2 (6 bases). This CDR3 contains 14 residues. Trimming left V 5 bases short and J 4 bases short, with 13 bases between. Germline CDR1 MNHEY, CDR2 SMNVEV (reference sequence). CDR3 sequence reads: CASSRPGLADTQYF. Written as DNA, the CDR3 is TGTGCCAGCAGTCGGCCGGGACTCGCAGATACGCAGTATTTT.

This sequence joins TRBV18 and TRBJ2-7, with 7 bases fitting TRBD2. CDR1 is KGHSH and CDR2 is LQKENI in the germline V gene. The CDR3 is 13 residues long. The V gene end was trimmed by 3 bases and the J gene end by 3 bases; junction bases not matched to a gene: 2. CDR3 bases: TGTGCCAGCTCACCGGGCGGGAGCTACGAGCAGTACTTC. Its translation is CASSPGGSYEQYF.

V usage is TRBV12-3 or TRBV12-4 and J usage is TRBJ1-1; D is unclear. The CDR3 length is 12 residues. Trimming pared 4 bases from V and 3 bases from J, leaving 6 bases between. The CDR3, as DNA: TGTGCCAGCAGTTCCTCCCACACTGAAGCTTTCTTT. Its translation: CASSSSHTEAFF.

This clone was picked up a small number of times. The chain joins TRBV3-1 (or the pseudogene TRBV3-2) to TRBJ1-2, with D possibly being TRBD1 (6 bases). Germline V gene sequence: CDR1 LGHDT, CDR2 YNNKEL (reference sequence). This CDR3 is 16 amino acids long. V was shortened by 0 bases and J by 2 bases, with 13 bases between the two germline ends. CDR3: CASSQDAGQSNYGYTF. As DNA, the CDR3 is TGTGCCAGCAGCCAAGATGCAGGACAGTCAAACTATGGCTACACCTTC.

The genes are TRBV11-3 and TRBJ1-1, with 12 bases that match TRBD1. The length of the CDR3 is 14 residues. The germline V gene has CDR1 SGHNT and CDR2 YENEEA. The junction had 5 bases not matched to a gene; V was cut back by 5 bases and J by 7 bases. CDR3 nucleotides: TGTGCCAGCAGCCTGGGACAGGGGGCAGGTGAAGCTTTCTTT. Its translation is CASSLGQGAGEAFF.

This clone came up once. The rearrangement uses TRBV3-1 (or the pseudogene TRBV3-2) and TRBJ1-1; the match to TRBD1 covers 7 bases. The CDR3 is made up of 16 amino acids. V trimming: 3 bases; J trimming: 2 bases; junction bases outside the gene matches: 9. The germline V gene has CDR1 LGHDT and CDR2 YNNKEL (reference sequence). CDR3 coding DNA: TGTGCCAGCAGCCAGGACAGGTATCCGCTTAACACTGAAGCTTTCTTT. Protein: CASSQDRYPLNTEAFF.

The CDR3 DNA reads as TGTGCCAGCAGTTTATTGGCAGGTGGTGAGACCCAGTACTTC. Residues: CASSLLAGGETQYF. V is TRBV27 and J is TRBJ2-5; D gene uncertain. This CDR3 is 14 amino acids long. The V gene's germline CDR1 is MNHEY and CDR2 SMNVEV (reference sequence). V lost 1 base, J lost 5 bases, and 11 bases lay in between.

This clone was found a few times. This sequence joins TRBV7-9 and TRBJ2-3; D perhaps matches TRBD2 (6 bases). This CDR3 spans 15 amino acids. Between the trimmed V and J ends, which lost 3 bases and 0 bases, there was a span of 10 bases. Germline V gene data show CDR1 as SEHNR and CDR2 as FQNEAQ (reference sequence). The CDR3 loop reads CASSFGAGSTDTQYF. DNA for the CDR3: TGTGCCAGCAGCTTCGGGGCGGGAAGCACAGATACGCAGTATTTT.

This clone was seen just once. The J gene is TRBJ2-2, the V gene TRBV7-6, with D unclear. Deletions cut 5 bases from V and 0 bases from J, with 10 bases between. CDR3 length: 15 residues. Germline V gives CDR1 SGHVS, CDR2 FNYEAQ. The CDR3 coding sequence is TGTGCCAGCAGCCCACCTAGTGCGAACACCGGGGAGCTGTTTTTT. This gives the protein CASSPPSANTGELFF.

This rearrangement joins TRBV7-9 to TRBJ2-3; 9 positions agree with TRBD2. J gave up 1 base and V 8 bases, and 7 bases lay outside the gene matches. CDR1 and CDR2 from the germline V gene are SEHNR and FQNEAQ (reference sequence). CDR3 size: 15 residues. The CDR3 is CASCGGGAGTDTQYF. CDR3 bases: TGTGCCAGCTGCGGGGGGGGAGCGGGCACAGATACGCAGTATTTT.